These 9 T cell receptor beta chains share one sample of origin, sequenced in a study of CD8 T cells in Susac syndrome. After extraction with the RNeasy kit, roughly 0.45 to 1 ug of the RNA was reverse transcribed using random hexamers. TCRdb reprocessed the immunoSEQ multiplex PCR reads via MiXCR and lists one record per CDR3 protein. The sample shows approximately 300,000 distinct CDR3 sequences, 89% of them seen only once. The source material was CD8+ T cells from PBMCs. The source is a human donor with multiple sclerosis.

The chain couples TRBV4-3 to TRBJ1-5; 9 nucleotides match TRBD1. The CDR3 sequence is 14 residues long. Germline CDR1 is LGHNA and CDR2 is YSLEER. With V trimmed by 4 bases and J by 7 bases, 5 bases remained unmatched. CDR3 region: CASSPTGGGQPQHF. CDR3 nucleotide sequence: TGCGCCAGCAGCCCTACAGGGGGCGGGCAGCCCCAGCATTTT.

This clonotype was detected a few times. The V gene is TRBV7-8, the J gene TRBJ2-7, with 7 bases lining up with TRBD2. This CDR3 spans 15 amino acids. Unmatched junction bases numbered 10, after V lost 5 bases and J lost 3 bases. The germline CDR1 and CDR2 sequences are SGHVS and FQNEAQ. CDR3 protein: CASSHGASGIYEQYF. The CDR3 DNA is TGTGCCAGCAGCCACGGGGCTAGCGGAATCTACGAGCAGTACTTC.

V and J are TRBV5-6 and TRBJ2-5, with D unclear. Germline V lookup: CDR1 SGHDT, CDR2 YYEEEE. The CDR3 is 13 residues long. V was pared by 0 bases and J by 1 base, with 4 bases between. The CDR3 DNA follows: TGTGCCAGCAGCTTGGACAGCCAAGAGACCCAGTACTTC. Encoded protein: CASSLDSQETQYF.

The J gene is TRBJ2-5, the V gene TRBV10-3; D is undetermined. Trimming stripped 2 bases from V and 1 base from J, with 5 bases between. Germline CDR1 is ENHRY and CDR2 is SYGVKD. This CDR3 is 13 amino acids long. CDR3 amino acids: CAISEGLQETQYF. The DNA for the CDR3 is TGTGCCATCAGTGAGGGTCTCCAAGAGACCCAGTACTTC.

The chain couples TRBV4-2 to TRBJ2-3, with 10 positions matching TRBD2. Looked up from germline, CDR1 is LGHNA and CDR2 is YNFKEQ. After removal of 1 base from V and 2 bases from J, the junction contained 6 bases not matched to a gene. The CDR3 is 17 amino acids. This chain's CDR3 is CASSQAPSGGDTDTQYF. CDR3 coding DNA: TGTGCCAGCAGCCAAGCCCCTAGCGGGGGTGACACAGATACGCAGTATTTT.

This chain connects TRBV7-3 to TRBJ2-1, with D possibly matching TRBD2 (5 bases). CDR3 length equals 15 residues. V was cut by 5 bases and J by 2 bases, with 13 bases left in between. In germline, CDR1 is SGHTA, CDR2 FQGTGA. CDR3 protein: CASSPLLTTYNEQFF. CDR3 coding DNA: TGTGCCAGCAGCCCCCTGCTGACTACCTACAATGAGCAGTTCTTC. The complete variable domain, with remaining parts taken from reference TRBV7-3 and TRBJ2-1, reads GAGVSQTPSNKVTEKGKYVELRCDPISGHTALYWYRQSLGQGPEFLIYFQGTGAADDSGLPNDRFFAVRPEGSVSTLKIQRTERGDSAVYLCASSPLLTTYNEQFFGPGTRLTVL.

The chain is built from TRBV20-1 and TRBJ2-1, with TRBD2 matching 11 bases. The CDR3 runs to 14 residues. Per the germline V gene, CDR1 is DFQATT and CDR2 is SNEGSKA (reference sequence). V trimming: 5 bases; J trimming: 7 bases; junction bases outside the gene matches: 7. DNA for the CDR3: TGCAGTGCTTTTAGCGGGGGGGCGAGAAATGAGCAGTTCTTC. Its protein product is CSAFSGGARNEQFF.

The V gene is TRBV27, the J gene TRBJ2-2, with a tentative D call TRBD2 (5 bases). This CDR3 has 13 residues. V lost 2 bases, J lost 7 bases, and 8 bases lay in between. Looked up from germline, CDR1 is MNHEY and CDR2 is SMNVEV (reference sequence). The chain's CDR3 is CASSLRGHGELFF. For the CDR3, the DNA is TGTGCCAGCAGTTTAAGAGGGCACGGGGAGCTGTTTTTT.

The rearrangement uses TRBV19 and TRBJ1-5; no definite D call. Per the germline V gene, CDR1 is LNHDA and CDR2 is SQIVND (reference sequence). With 10 bases removed from V and 0 bases from J, the gap between germline ends came to 13 bases. This CDR3 is 14 amino acids long. In nucleotides, the CDR3 is TGTGCCACCCAACCGGGATATAGCAATCAGCCCCAGCATTTT. Translation: CATQPGYSNQPQHF.